This T cell receptor beta chain was identified in a study of shared clonotypes between healthy human individuals. Per germline, CDR1 SNHLY and CDR2 FYNNEI. Trimming shortened V by 6 bases and J by 1 base, and 18 bases separated the two germline ends. This CDR3 is 16 amino acids long. Each cell subset's genomic DNA was divided evenly among several immunoSEQ plates. This table comes from immunoSEQ multiplex PCR, and its TCRdb copy is limited to in-frame clones, with some not included. The sample lists about 490,000 clones, about 79% occurring once. Sequenced: PBMCs. The sequence was obtained from a woman aged 40 to 49 in good health. Some clones in this sample may be carry-over from other donors' samples. This sequence joins TRBV2 and TRBJ2-5; tentatively, D is TRBD1 (6 bases). The CDR3 loop is CASRPRTVQIQETQYF. The DNA of the CDR3 is TGTGCCAGCAGGCCCCGGACAGTTCAGATCCAAGAGACCCAGTACTTC.